One and the same sample provided the 23 T cell receptor beta chains below, sequenced in a study of T cell responses to AZD1222 COVID-19 vaccine. Here immunoSEQ multiplex PCR was the method, and the copy in TCRdb shows in-frame clones only, minus some. Among under 200,000 clones listed, 93% were seen once. Sequencing was performed on peripheral blood, taken on day 0 of AZD1222 vaccination. The receptors stem from an adult in good health.

This chain connects TRBV7-9 to TRBJ1-1, with a tentative D call TRBD1 (6 bases). Trimming took off 1 base at V and 0 bases at J, with 9 bases between the two ends. This CDR3 contains 15 residues. Germline values: CDR1 SEHNR, CDR2 FQNEAQ (reference sequence). The CDR3 nucleotides read TGTGCCAGCAGCTTAGGGGCAGGGGTGAACACTGAAGCTTTCTTT. It encodes CASSLGAGVNTEAFF.

V gene TRBV5-1 combines with J gene TRBJ1-1; a weak D match, TRBD1 (6 bases). Trimming cost V 4 bases and J 0 bases, with 16 bases left between them. CDR3 size: 16 residues. CDR1 SGHRS and CDR2 YFSETQ come from the germline V gene. CDR3 nucleotides: TGCGCCAGCAGCCAACTTGCGGGGGGCATGAACACTGAAGCTTTCTTT. Its protein product is CASSQLAGGMNTEAFF.

The chain links TRBV5-1 to TRBJ1-1; D unresolved. Germline V gene lookup returns CDR1 SGHRS and CDR2 YFSETQ. The V end was cut by 0 bases, the J end by 6 bases, with 9 bases between. CDR3 length: 13 residues. The CDR3 coding sequence is TGCGCCAGCAGCTTGGTGAGACACGCTGAAGCTTTCTTT. Translation gives CASSLVRHAEAFF.

The chain links TRBV7-9 to TRBJ1-4; D remains ambiguous. CDR1 and CDR2 from the germline V gene are SEHNR and FQNEAQ (reference sequence). This CDR3 comprises 16 residues. V was trimmed by 6 bases and J by 0 bases, leaving 14 bases between them. The CDR3 protein is CASRLSAAATNEKLFF. CDR3 nucleotides: TGTGCCAGCAGGTTATCGGCAGCAGCAACTAATGAAAAACTGTTTTTT.

Written as DNA, the CDR3 is TGTGCCAGCAGCCAGATCAATGGGGGCAGGAGCACTGAAGCTTTCTTT. Residues: CASSQINGGRSTEAFF. The J gene is TRBJ1-1, the V gene TRBV5-6, with D tentatively TRBD1 (6 bases). Germline CDR1 and CDR2: SGHDT and YYEEEE. The CDR3 contains 16 residues. V lost 4 bases, J lost 4 bases, and 20 bases lay in between.

The chain has TRBV6-5 and TRBJ1-4; D may be TRBD1 (6 bases). CDR3 length: 15 residues. V lost 8 bases, J lost 4 bases, and 17 bases lay in between. Germline CDR1 reads MNHEY; CDR2 reads SVGAGI. The CDR3 loop is CASCRRQVDNEKLFF. CDR3 nucleotides: TGTGCCAGCTGTCGCCGACAGGTGGATAATGAAAAACTGTTTTTT.

The CDR3 sequence is CASSLEGKYF. CDR3 nucleotides: TGTGCCAGCAGCTTGGAGGGGAAGTACTTC. The J gene is TRBJ2-7, the V gene TRBV5-8; tentative D call: TRBD1 (5 bases). The CDR3 totals 10 residues. Germline CDR1 SGHTS, CDR2 YDEGEE. Between the trimmed V and J ends, which lost 0 bases and 11 bases, there was a span of 6 bases.

The J gene is TRBJ2-7, the V gene TRBV4-1; tentatively, D is TRBD1 (7 bases). The CDR3 length is 19 residues. Trimming pared 0 bases from V and 3 bases from J, leaving 24 bases between. From germline, CDR1 is MGHRA and CDR2 YSYEKL. The DNA of the CDR3 is TGCGCCAGCAGCCAAGATTCCTCGGGAATGGCAGGGGGGAGCTACGAGCAGTACTTC. Translating it yields CASSQDSSGMAGGSYEQYF.

This chain uses TRBV5-1 with TRBJ1-3; D perhaps matches TRBD1 (6 bases). Germline loops: CDR1 SGHRS, CDR2 YFSETQ. This CDR3 comprises 17 residues. The ends were cut back, 4 bases at V and 0 bases at J, with 17 bases in the middle. The CDR3: CASSPLQGGNSGNTIYF. The CDR3 coding sequence is TGCGCCAGCAGCCCCCTACAGGGCGGGAACTCTGGAAACACCATATATTTT.

V gene TRBV6-1 combines with J gene TRBJ2-7; TRBD1 matches 8 bases. CDR1 is MNHNS, CDR2 SASEGT, per germline. V lost 2 bases, J lost 3 bases, and 9 bases stayed unmatched. The CDR3 runs 16 residues. In DNA, the CDR3 is TGTGCCAGCAGTGAATATCAGGGACAGGAGGGCTACGAGCAGTACTTC. The encoded protein is CASSEYQGQEGYEQYF.

V is TRBV12-3 or TRBV12-4 and J is TRBJ2-7; no clear D gene. The germline V and J ends were trimmed by 3 bases and 3 bases, with 3 bases remaining between them. CDR3 length: 11 amino acids. The CDR3 DNA follows: TGTGCCAGCAGTTTCGGCTACGAGCAGTACTTC. Its translation is CASSFGYEQYF.

The chain carries TRBV7-2 and TRBJ2-3; D remains unclear. Germline CDR1 SGHTA, CDR2 FQGNSA. Trimming stripped 3 bases from V and 6 bases from J, with 13 bases between. The CDR3 covers 14 residues. CDR3 protein: CASSFGLQRDTQYF. The CDR3 DNA sequence: TGTGCCAGCAGCTTCGGGCTTCAAAGGGATACGCAGTATTTT.

This sequence joins TRBV29-1 and TRBJ2-5; 11 nucleotides align to TRBD2. The CDR3 length is 19 residues. V lost 4 bases and J lost 4; bases outside the gene matches: 20. Germline V gives CDR1 SQVTM, CDR2 ANQGSEA. The CDR3 nucleotides read TGCAGCGTTGGTTTTTGGGGTCTAGCGGGGGGCCGGAGGGGAGAGACCCAGTACTTC. It encodes CSVGFWGLAGGRRGETQYF. The full variable domain, with the rest looked up from reference TRBV29-1 and TRBJ2-5, is SAVISQKPSRDICQRGTSLTIQCQVDSQVTMMFWYRQQPGQSLTLIATANQGSEATYESGFVIDKFPISRPNLTFSTLTVSNMSPEDSSIYLCSVGFWGLAGGRRGETQYFGPGTRLLVL.

This clone was seen once. The chain recombines TRBV7-8 with TRBJ1-1; a weak D match, TRBD1 (6 bases). Germline V gene data show CDR1 as SGHVS and CDR2 as FQNEAQ. This CDR3 contains 12 residues. Trimming took off 6 bases at V and 4 bases at J, with 9 bases between the two ends. The CDR3 sequence: CASSSGVTEAFF. The CDR3 bases are TGTGCCAGCAGTTCAGGGGTCACTGAAGCTTTCTTT.

This chain connects TRBV21-1 to TRBJ2-1. TRBV21-1 is a listed pseudogene. The CDR3 loop spans 17 amino acids. CDR3 coding DNA: TGTGCCAGCAGCCCTGGCCCTAGGACGGTCAGCTACAATGAGCAGTTCTTC. As protein: CASSPGPRTVSYNEQFF.

The V gene is TRBV27, the J gene TRBJ2-2; unclear D gene. Trimming took off 8 bases at V and 9 bases at J, with 22 bases between the two ends. Germline assignment: CDR1 MNHEY and CDR2 SMNVEV (reference sequence). This CDR3 has 15 amino acids. The CDR3 region has the DNA TGTGCCAGCGGTGAGTTAGTGGGCCTAACCCGGGAGCTGTTTTTT. It translates to CASGELVGLTRELFF.

This chain joins TRBV3-1 (or the pseudogene TRBV3-2) and TRBJ2-2; 8 nucleotides match TRBD2. Germline lookup yields CDR1 LGHDT and CDR2 YNNKEL (reference sequence). The CDR3 spans 18 residues. J was trimmed by 4 bases and V by 1 base; bases with no gene match: 11. In nucleotides, the CDR3 is TGTGCCAGCAGCCAAGGCGTACCGGGACTAGTGGGCACCGGGGAGCTGTTTTTT. Translating gives CASSQGVPGLVGTGELFF.

The CDR3 sequence: CASSRTSGGTQNIQYF. The CDR3 DNA follows: TGTGCCAGCAGTCGGACTAGCGGGGGAACCCAAAACATTCAGTACTTC. The gene calls are TRBV27 and TRBJ2-4; TRBD2 aligns across 13 bases. This CDR3 contains 16 residues. The V segment lost 5 bases and the J segment 5 bases; nucleotides outside the gene matches: 6. Germline V gives CDR1 MNHEY, CDR2 SMNVEV (reference sequence).

This clone was seen a handful of times. The rearrangement uses TRBV6-1 and TRBJ1-2; D might be TRBD1 (5 bases). In germline, CDR1 is MNHNS, CDR2 SASEGT. There are 16 residues in the CDR3. The V end lost 8 bases, the J end lost 3 bases, and 22 bases lay between the germline ends. CDR3 sequence: CASGGGTQVIYYGYTF. DNA of the CDR3: TGTGCCAGCGGTGGGGGGACCCAGGTCATCTACTATGGCTACACCTTC.

This chain uses TRBV5-1 with TRBJ1-1; 11 nucleotides agree with TRBD1. Germline-derived CDR1 and CDR2 are SGHRS and YFSETQ. The V segment lost 7 bases and the J segment 5 bases; nucleotides outside the gene matches: 13. The CDR3 contains 16 residues. The CDR3 DNA follows: TGCGCCAGCTCCCGGGGGACAGGGGGAGGTGGAACTGAAGCTTTCTTT. Translated: CASSRGTGGGGTEAFF.

This sequence joins TRBV30 and TRBJ2-1, with 7 bases matching TRBD2. CDR1 is GTSNPN, CDR2 SVGIG, per germline (reference sequence). This CDR3 has 15 amino acids. V lost 0 bases to trimming and J lost 8 bases; unmatched junction nucleotides: 10. The CDR3 DNA reads as TGTGCCTGGAGTGTAGGGACTATGCCCTCTTATGAGCAGTTCTTC. Translated: CAWSVGTMPSYEQFF.

This rearrangement joins TRBV13 to TRBJ1-2, with unresolved D. The CDR3 totals 16 residues. The V gene lost 4 bases and the J gene lost 0 bases, with 15 bases spanning the gap. Germline CDR1 is PRHDT and CDR2 is FYEKMQ (reference sequence). As DNA, the CDR3 is TGTGCCAGCAGCTACCAGCAGAGACGCGCTAACTATGGCTACACCTTC. It codes for CASSYQQRRANYGYTF.

The V gene is TRBV19, the J gene TRBJ2-1; 8 bases map to TRBD2. The germline CDR1 and CDR2 sequences are LNHDA and SQIVND (reference sequence). The CDR3 extends over 18 amino acids. Germline trimming cut 7 bases from V and 3 bases from J; bases unmatched to any gene: 17. The CDR3 reads CASKYAGGGRPLYNEQFF. The CDR3 nucleotides are TGTGCCAGTAAATATGCGGGGGGCGGGAGGCCTCTCTACAATGAGCAGTTCTTC.